This entry lists 17 T cell receptor beta chains sequenced from one sample in a study of shared clonotypes between healthy human individuals. The data were produced by immunoSEQ multiplex PCR, yet TCRdb's version contains in-frame clones alone and is incomplete. Among around 1.5 million clones listed, approximately 98% were seen once. Sequenced sample: naive CD4+ T cells sorted from blood. Subset given: CD45RA+ positively selected. The receptors were sampled from a man younger than 40 in good health.

J is TRBJ1-5 and V is TRBV15, with D tentatively TRBD1 (5 bases). Trimming cost V 1 base and J 4 bases, with 8 bases left between them. The germline V gene encodes CDR1 LNHNV and CDR2 YYDKDF (reference sequence). The CDR3 spans 14 residues. This chain's CDR3 is CATSRARANQPQHF. CDR3 DNA sequence: TGTGCCACCAGCAGAGCCAGGGCTAATCAGCCCCAGCATTTT.

The V and J genes are TRBV5-1 and TRBJ2-3; D is possibly TRBD1 (5 bases). The ends were cut back, 5 bases at V and 2 bases at J, with 12 bases in the middle. The CDR3 extends over 14 amino acids. Germline-derived CDR1 and CDR2 are SGHRS and YFSETQ. CDR3 in amino acids: CASSLQVPTDTQYF. The CDR3 nucleotides are TGCGCCAGCAGTTTACAGGTGCCCACAGATACGCAGTATTTT.

The J gene is TRBJ2-7, the V gene TRBV27, with a weak D call TRBD2 (5 bases). This CDR3 region has 14 residues. V gave up 5 bases and J gave up 2 bases, with 13 bases separating them. Germline values: CDR1 MNHEY, CDR2 SMNVEV (reference sequence). In DNA form, the CDR3 reads TGTGCCAGCAGTAGGACTCAAGAAGCCTACGAGCAGTACTTC. Encoded protein: CASSRTQEAYEQYF.

This chain uses TRBV19 with TRBJ2-1, with TRBD2 matching over 12 bases. V shed 2 bases, J shed 4 bases, and the junction held 6 bases outside the gene matches. The CDR3 totals 17 residues. Germline lookup yields CDR1 LNHDA and CDR2 SQIVND (reference sequence). CDR3 sequence (DNA): TGTGCCAGTAGTATACCCGGACTAGCGGGATTGTACAATGAGCAGTTCTTC. It is translated as CASSIPGLAGLYNEQFF.

The genes are TRBV6-6 and TRBJ1-2; D is ambiguous. This CDR3 comprises 12 residues. The germline V gene has CDR1 MNHNY and CDR2 SVGAGI (reference sequence). V lost 4 bases, J lost 4 bases, and 7 bases lay in between. CDR3 DNA: TGTGCCAGCAGTTGGAGGGCCTATGGCTACACCTTC. It translates to CASSWRAYGYTF.

The chain is built from TRBV7-2 and TRBJ2-5; D possibly corresponds to TRBD1 (6 bases). Trimming stripped 5 bases from V and 9 bases from J, with 10 bases between. The CDR3 runs 11 residues. CDR1 and CDR2 (germline): SGHTA, FQGNSA. CDR3 region: CASSARGAQYF. CDR3 DNA: TGTGCCAGCAGCGCCAGGGGTGCCCAGTACTTC.

In its sample, this clone was seen once. The V call is TRBV7-8, the J call TRBJ2-7; TRBD2 might be the D (6 bases). The germline CDR1 and CDR2 sequences are SGHVS and FQNEAQ. CDR3 length: 13 residues. Trimming took 2 bases from V and 6 from J, leaving 11 bases between them. The CDR3, as DNA: TGTGCCAGCAGCTTAACCCTAGCGCGCGAGCAGTACTTC. Translation: CASSLTLAREQYF.

Remarks on this clone: This CDR3 is also generated by other DNA sequences in the sample. The chain links TRBV19 to TRBJ2-7; D possibly uses TRBD1 or TRBD2 (5 bases each). V lost 4 bases, J lost 2 bases, and 9 bases lay in between. Germline loops: CDR1 LNHDA, CDR2 SQIVND (reference sequence). This CDR3 has 13 amino acids. The CDR3 loop reads CASSRDGTYEQYF. The CDR3 DNA follows: TGTGCCAGTAGTAGGGACGGGACCTACGAGCAGTACTTC.

The V gene is TRBV9, the J gene TRBJ2-7; possible D gene TRBD1, 6 bases. Germline V lookup: CDR1 SGDLS, CDR2 YYNGEE. This CDR3 is built from 15 residues. The V end lost 4 bases, the J end lost 5 bases, and 19 bases lay between the germline ends. The CDR3 bases are TGTGCCAGCAGCAAAGAAACAGGGCTCTACGACGAGCAGTACTTC. Amino acids: CASSKETGLYDEQYF.

V gene TRBV28 combines with J gene TRBJ2-1; D is uncertain. The V and J ends lost 5 bases and 8 bases respectively, with 13 bases between them. The CDR3 has 13 amino acids. Germline V lookup: CDR1 MDHEN, CDR2 SYDVKM. The CDR3 sequence is CASSQNPPHEQFF. CDR3 nucleotide sequence: TGTGCCAGCAGTCAGAATCCCCCCCATGAGCAGTTCTTC.

The chain carries TRBV7-2 and TRBJ1-2, with D unresolved. Germline V gives CDR1 SGHTA, CDR2 FQGNSA. This CDR3 is built from 17 residues. V gave up 0 bases and J gave up 2 bases, with 16 bases separating them. In nucleotides, the CDR3 is TGTGCCAGCAGCTTAGCCGGGCCGACGCTGAACAACTATGGCTACACCTTC. It translates to CASSLAGPTLNNYGYTF. Variable domain in full (rest from reference TRBV7-2 and TRBJ1-2): GAGVSQSPSNKVTEKGKDVELRCDPISGHTALYWYRQSLGQGLEFLIYFQGNSAPDKSGLPSDRFSAERTGGSVSTLTIQRTQQEDSAVYLCASSLAGPTLNNYGYTFGSGTRLTVV.

The gene calls are TRBV27 and TRBJ2-1; 13 bases line up with TRBD2. The germline CDR1 and CDR2 sequences are MNHEY and SMNVEV (reference sequence). Germline trimming cut 4 bases from V and 4 bases from J; bases unmatched to any gene: 10. The CDR3 loop spans 18 amino acids. The CDR3 nucleotides are TGTGCCAGCAGTTCAGGACTAGCGGGAGCCCCCTTTTACAATGAGCAGTTCTTC. Protein: CASSSGLAGAPFYNEQFF.

This clone was found once. The chain recombines TRBV18 with TRBJ2-3; 7 nucleotides agree with TRBD1. CDR1 and CDR2 from the germline V gene are KGHSH and LQKENI. V lost 4 bases, J lost 4 bases, and 11 bases stayed unmatched. The CDR3 is 16 residues long. CDR3 in DNA: TGTGCCAGCTCACTGAATCCAGGGGGAATTCCAGATACGCAGTATTTT. Its protein is CASSLNPGGIPDTQYF.

CDR3 sequence reads: CASSAVGSGPSTDTQYF. CDR3 coding DNA: TGTGCCAGCAGTGCGGTGGGTAGCGGGCCCAGCACAGATACGCAGTATTTT. The J gene is TRBJ2-3, the V gene TRBV6-1, with TRBD2 matching over 7 bases. The V gene's germline CDR1 is MNHNS and CDR2 SASEGT. The CDR3 sequence is 17 residues long. Trimming took 4 bases from V and 0 from J; bases not matched to a gene: 10.

This chain connects TRBV5-1 to TRBJ2-4; possible D gene TRBD1, 6 bases. The CDR3 spans 15 residues. CDR1 is SGHRS, CDR2 YFSETQ, per germline. Trimming left V 0 bases short and J 9 bases short, with 16 bases between. The CDR3 protein is CASSLGETGLFIQYF. Written as DNA, the CDR3 is TGCGCCAGCAGCTTGGGTGAGACAGGTCTCTTCATTCAGTACTTC.

The chain is built from TRBV9 and TRBJ2-5, with D possibly matching TRBD1 (5 bases). Trimming shortened V by 3 bases and J by 0 bases, and 12 bases separated the two germline ends. CDR3 length: 15 amino acids. Germline-derived CDR1 and CDR2 are SGDLS and YYNGEE. CDR3 protein: CASSANTGHQETQYF. CDR3 coding DNA: TGTGCCAGCAGCGCTAACACAGGTCACCAAGAGACCCAGTACTTC.

The V and J genes are TRBV9 and TRBJ2-3, with D possibly being TRBD1 or TRBD2 (5 bases each). V was shortened by 2 bases and J by 4 bases, with 14 bases between the two germline ends. The CDR3 has 15 amino acids. The germline V gene encodes CDR1 SGDLS and CDR2 YYNGEE. CDR3 sequence: CASSVGAWGADTQYF. For the CDR3, the DNA is TGTGCCAGCAGCGTCGGGGCTTGGGGCGCAGATACGCAGTATTTT. The entire variable domain, with the rest obtained from reference TRBV9 and TRBJ2-3, is as follows: DSGVTQTPKHLITATGQRVTLRCSPRSGDLSVYWYQQSLDQGLQFLIQYYNGEERAKGNILERFSAQQFPDLHSELNLSSLELGDSALYFCASSVGAWGADTQYFGPGTRLTVL.